The T cell receptor beta chain described here comes from a study of cytomegalovirus exposure and HLA in healthy donors. Overall study context: Among some 400 genotyped donors, approximately 80% fell in the Caucasian-associated ancestry cluster.

This clone was seen a handful of times. Its antigen is unidentified. Study conclusions and caveats: Some TCR beta chains (more than 150 of them) were listed as cytomegalovirus-associated. A prior analysis recorded that most TCR beta V segments were productive about 90% or about 30% of the time.

The germline V gene encodes CDR1 MNHNS and CDR2 SASEGT. V lost 2 bases and J 0 bases, leaving 12 bases between the germline ends. The CDR3 runs to 16 residues. Use of 60 Vbeta and 13 Jbeta primers characterized the PCR. The assay was immunoSEQ multiplex PCR, and TCRdb's table has in-frame clones only and misses some. The sample has about 95,000 clones, about 81% seen once; the top ten hold about a tenth. Donors in the study were healthy people who gave bone marrow. Sequencing was carried out using PBMCs. The rearrangement uses TRBV6-1 and TRBJ2-3; possibly TRBD1 for D (5 bases). The source of this sequence is a man younger than 35 in good health and CMV-seropositive. Here the CDR3 reads CASSEPGRSSTDTQYF. CDR3 coding DNA: TGTGCCAGCAGTGAACCAGGGCGATCTAGCACAGATACGCAGTATTTT.